This T cell receptor beta chain was recorded in a study of T cell repertoires in aging, cancer and after chemotherapy (dated by TCRdb to between 2019 and 2020). Some background on the complete study: The donors fell into six age groups ranging from 30 or younger to 70 or older, and each group had at least three individuals. The complete dataset included approximately 10 million TCR reads. To look at immunoaging and at how T cells reconstitute after chemotherapy, the study profiled TCR beta repertoires in peripheral blood from both healthy donors and cancer patients. The cohort comprised 218 cancer patients, roughly 94 with hematological and some 120 with solid cancers, plus 95 healthy donors as a reference group. In the solid tumor group, the paired samples taken before and after chemotherapy came from brain tumor (glioblastoma) patients given temozolomide-based therapy. The paper's findings and limits, for the study overall: The authors noted that the repertoire data do not allow conclusions about immunological memory after chemotherapy. An increase in median generation probability over the chemotherapy interval was observed in both cancer cohorts, suggesting that the repertoire was reconstituted through rebound thymic output. Compared with age-matched healthy donors, untreated patients with hematological or solid cancers had significantly lower TCR diversity and higher clonality in blood. In healthy donors, the decline in TCR diversity with age was mainly due to loss of richness, whereas in cancer patients loss of evenness also played a role.

Genomic DNA extracted from peripheral blood, rather than sorted cells or RNA, was used as the source for amplification of TCR beta rearrangements. In this sample, this clonotype turned up a few times. Its antigen remains unidentified. No base-level quality is on record; no much larger clone is a single base apart. Multiplex touch-down PCR with a mixed TRB-A/B primer pool was used to amplify rearranged TRB sequences covering the V, D and J segments. Illumina adapters and sample indices were attached to the amplicons in two consecutive PCR reactions using Phusion HS II polymerase. After gel purification with the NucleoSpin Gel and PCR Clean-up kit, the amplicons were checked using Qubit and an Agilent 2100 Bioanalyzer. The libraries were sequenced on an Illumina MiSeq with 600-cycle, single-indexed, paired-end runs. Concerning the study's data processing: TRB sequences were processed with MiXCR versions 2.12 and 3.0.5. Each unique CDR3 nucleotide sequence was treated as one clone, and only productive sequences with two or more reads were kept. The repertoire metrics were Shannon diversity, evenness, clonality (defined as one minus evenness), and alpha-parameterized diversity profiles covering alpha 0 to 5. Generation probabilities of clones in paired pre- and post-chemotherapy samples were computed with the IGoR algorithm. TCRdb reanalyzed the raw reads on its own, using fastp at Q25 for trimming and MiXCR for clone calling, and kept in-frame beta chains. All rows with the same CDR3 protein become a single entry with the most common DNA and genes. These V and J calls are TCRdb output, not the study's own analysis. A total of around 4,000 distinct CDR3 sequences appear in this sample, roughly 29% of them only once. The leading ten clones occupy 22% of the sample.

The sequencing input was blood. The TCR comes from a human donor with a solid tumor.

The DNA sequence reads TGTGCCATCAGTGAGGGGGGGAGCACAGATACGCAGTATTTT. It translates to CAISEGGSTDTQYF. This chain is built from TRBV10-3 and TRBJ2-3, with a weak D call of TRBD2 (6 bases match). As encoded in the germline V gene, CDR1 is ENHRY while CDR2 is SYGVKD. There are 14 amino acids in the CDR3, from cysteine to phenylalanine inclusive. Here the CDR3 DNA is all that survives: 42 bases in frame from base 1. V was cut back by 2 bases and J by 0 bases, leaving a gap of 6 bases between them.